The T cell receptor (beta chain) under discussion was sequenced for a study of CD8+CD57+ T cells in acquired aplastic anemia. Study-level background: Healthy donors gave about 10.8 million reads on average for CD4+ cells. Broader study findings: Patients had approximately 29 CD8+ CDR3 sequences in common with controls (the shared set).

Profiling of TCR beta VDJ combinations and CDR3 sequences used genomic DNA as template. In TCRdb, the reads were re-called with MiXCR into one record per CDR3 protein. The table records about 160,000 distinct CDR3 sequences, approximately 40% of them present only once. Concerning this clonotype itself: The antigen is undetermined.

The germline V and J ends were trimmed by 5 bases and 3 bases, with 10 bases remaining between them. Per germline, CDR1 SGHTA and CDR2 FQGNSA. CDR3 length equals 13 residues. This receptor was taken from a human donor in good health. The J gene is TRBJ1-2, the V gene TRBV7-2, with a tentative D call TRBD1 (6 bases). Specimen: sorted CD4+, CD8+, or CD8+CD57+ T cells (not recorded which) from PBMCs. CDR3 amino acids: CASSPEGDYGYTF. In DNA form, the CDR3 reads TGTGCCAGCAGCCCAGAGGGGGACTATGGCTACACCTTC.